This TCR beta chain emerged from a study of Graves' ophthalmopathy and Graves' hyperthyroidism. Amplification from RNA transcripts yielded the TCR beta CDR3 regions. Amplification began with first-round RT-PCR using HTBI primers, then second-round multiplex PCR was performed. MiXCR, run by TCRdb on the multiplex PCR reads, gives a single entry per CDR3 protein. This sample has a few hundred thousand distinct CDR3 sequences, with approximately 37% found just once. This clonotype was observed once. CDR1 is SGHTA, CDR2 FQGNSA, per germline. The CDR3 consists of 14 residues. V shed 1 base and J shed 8 bases, with 15 bases lying between them. Each hyperthyroidism patient was newly diagnosed, with under 2 months' duration, and aged 18 to 65. In this cohort, patients with other autoimmune diseases, uncontrolled infections, pregnancy or lactation were excluded.

Material: peripheral blood or thyroid tissue (not recorded which). The chain combines TRBV7-2 with TRBJ2-7; D perhaps matches TRBD1 (6 bases). This receptor was taken from an adult man with Graves' hyperthyroidism. In DNA form, the CDR3 reads TGTGCCAGCAGCTTAGTAGGGCCTTGGGACAAGCAGTACTTC. Its protein product is CASSLVGPWDKQYF.